The clone carrying this TCR beta chain was recorded once. Generated by immunoSEQ multiplex PCR, the TCRdb table keeps only in-frame clones and is missing some. The sample has 55,000 to 75,000 clones, roughly nine tenths seen once. These data originate in a study of cytomegalovirus exposure and HLA in healthy donors. V dropped 0 bases and J dropped 5 bases, with 11 bases sitting between them. This CDR3 region has 14 residues. CDR1 and CDR2 from the germline V gene are LGHNA and YSLEER. Sequenced input: PBMCs. This receptor was taken from a man aged 18 to 30 in good health and CMV-seronegative. This chain joins TRBV4-3 and TRBJ2-7, with D possibly matching TRBD1 (6 bases). CDR3 DNA: TGCGCCAGCAGCCAAGATCGCGCAGGGGACGAGCAGTACTTC. Protein sequence: CASSQDRAGDEQYF.